This entry features one T cell receptor (beta chain) sequence. The sample belongs to a study of blood T cell repertoires in COVID-19. Donors were grouped by their self-reported clinical history. Produced via immunoSEQ multiplex PCR; TCRdb's table is partial and in-frame only. The data hold about 480,000 clones, with approximately 90% observed a single time. The CDR3 has 18 residues. V gave up 1 base and J gave up 6 bases; unmatched junction bases: 17. Germline V gene lookup returns CDR1 KGHSH and CDR2 LQKENI. The genes are TRBV18 and TRBJ2-5, with TRBD2 matching over 7 bases. The sample comprised PBMCs or T cells enriched from blood (not recorded which). The sequence came from a woman between 35 and 50 years old who had recovered from COVID-19. The CDR3 region has the DNA TGTGCCAGCTCACCACTTGCGGCGGCAGGGAGGGGTGGAAAGACCCAGTACTTC. The encoded protein is CASSPLAAAGRGGKTQYF. The full variable domain, its missing parts supplied by reference TRBV18 and TRBJ2-5, is NAGVMQNPRHLVRRRGQEARLRCSPMKGHSHVYWYRQLPEEGLKFMVYLQKENIIDESGMPKERFSAEFPKEGPSILRIQQVVRGDSAAYFCASSPLAAAGRGGKTQYFGPGTRLLVL.